This TCR beta chain was observed in a study of T cells expressing NK-cell markers. Germline V gives CDR1 MNHEY, CDR2 SMNVEV (reference sequence). CDR3 length: 14 amino acids. It was by 5'RACE template switching with UMIs that TCR beta cDNA was made. TCRdb re-called the 5' RACE reads, yielding one record per CDR3 amino acid sequence without DNA. Seen in this sample are about half a million distinct CDR3 sequences; the ten most common clones hold 1.4% to 1.5%. Sequenced input: blood T cells: a sorted CD56 or NKG2C T cell subset, CD4+ or CD8+ T cells, or bulk PBMC T cells (not recorded which). The V gene is TRBV27, the J gene TRBJ1-2. This clonotype was obtained from a woman aged 45-65 years in good health. The CDR3 spells CASSFQRANYGYTF.